These 5 T cell receptor beta chains were sequenced from one sample in a study of blood T cell repertoires in COVID-19. Repertoires were generated with immunoSEQ multiplex PCR, while TCRdb's copy carries only in-frame clones and drops some. The repertoire includes some 140,000 clones, 79% of them detected once, and roughly 3.4% sits in the top ten. The sequenced sample was peripheral blood. The receptor set was obtained from a man in his fifties or sixties with acute or convalescent COVID-19.

The CDR3 reads CASSQDPGGTSGRVYNEQFF. The CDR3 DNA sequence: TGTGCCAGCAGCCAAGACCCAGGTGGAACTAGCGGGCGGGTATACAATGAGCAGTTCTTC. V and J are TRBV3-1 (or the pseudogene TRBV3-2) and TRBJ2-1; 9 bases align to TRBD2. CDR3 size: 20 residues. Trimming removed 0 bases from V and 4 bases from J; junction bases left unmatched: 16. Germline assignment: CDR1 LGHDT and CDR2 YNNKEL (reference sequence).

The count of this clone is one. The chain recombines TRBV7-2 with TRBJ1-1, with D hard to call. Germline-derived CDR1 and CDR2 are SGHTA and FQGNSA. V lost 5 bases, J lost 0 bases, and 16 bases lay in between. The length of the CDR3 is 16 residues. CDR3 in DNA: TGTGCCAGCAGCGCTCCCGCGTCGGTTATGAACACTGAAGCTTTCTTT. It is translated as CASSAPASVMNTEAFF. Complete variable domain (other parts from reference TRBV7-2 and TRBJ1-1): GAGVSQSPSNKVTEKGKDVELRCDPISGHTALYWYRQSLGQGLEFLIYFQGNSAPDKSGLPSDRFSAERTGGSVSTLTIQRTQQEDSAVYLCASSAPASVMNTEAFFGQGTRLTVV.

In its sample, this clone was seen once. This sequence joins TRBV7-9 and TRBJ1-1, with D maybe TRBD1 (5 bases). The V gene's germline CDR1 is SEHNR and CDR2 FQNEAQ (reference sequence). Trimming removed 7 bases at V and 2 bases at J, with 11 bases between. The CDR3 totals 13 residues. CDR3 bases: TGTGCCAGCACCCCGGGGGAAAACACTGAAGCTTTCTTT. Translated, it gives CASTPGENTEAFF.

The chain couples TRBV5-5 to TRBJ2-7; 7 nucleotides line up with TRBD1. The CDR3 spans 14 residues. J gave up 0 bases and V 4 bases, and 4 bases lay outside the gene matches. Looked up from germline, CDR1 is SGHKS and CDR2 is YYEKEE (reference sequence). CDR3 DNA: TGTGCCAGCAGCCTGGGACAGTTCTCCTACGAGCAGTACTTC. This translates into CASSLGQFSYEQYF.

This clone was seen only a few times. The CDR3 DNA reads as TGTGCCAGCAGCTTAGGACAGAACTACTACGAGCAGTACTTC. Translated: CASSLGQNYYEQYF. The chain links TRBV7-9 to TRBJ2-7; possible D gene TRBD1, 5 bases. Trimming shortened V by 1 base and J by 3 bases, and 10 bases separated the two germline ends. The CDR3 runs 14 residues. Germline assignment: CDR1 SEHNR and CDR2 FQNEAQ (reference sequence).